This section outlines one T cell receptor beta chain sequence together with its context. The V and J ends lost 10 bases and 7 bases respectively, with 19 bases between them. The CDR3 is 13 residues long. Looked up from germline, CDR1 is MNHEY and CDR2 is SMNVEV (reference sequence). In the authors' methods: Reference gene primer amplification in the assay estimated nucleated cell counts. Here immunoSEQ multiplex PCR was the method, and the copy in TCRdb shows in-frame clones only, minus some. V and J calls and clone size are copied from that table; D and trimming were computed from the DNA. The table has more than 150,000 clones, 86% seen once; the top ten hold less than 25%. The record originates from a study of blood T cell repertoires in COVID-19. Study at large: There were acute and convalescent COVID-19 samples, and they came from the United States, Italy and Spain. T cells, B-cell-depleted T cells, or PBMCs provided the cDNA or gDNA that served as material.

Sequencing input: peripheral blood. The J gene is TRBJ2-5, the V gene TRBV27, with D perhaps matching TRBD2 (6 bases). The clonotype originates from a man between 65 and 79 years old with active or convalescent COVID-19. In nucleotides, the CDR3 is TGTGCCACCGCGGGGCATAAACTGGGGACCCAGTACTTC. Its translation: CATAGHKLGTQYF.